The source of this T cell receptor beta chain is a study of shared clonotypes between healthy human individuals. Trimming took off 5 bases at V and 1 base at J, with 8 bases between the two ends. Germline V CDR1 and CDR2: SGHTA, FQGTGA. The CDR3 is made up of 13 amino acids. This clone occurred once. Its antigen is not identified. Study findings and constraints: The sole specimen, blood, was sampled, and tissue repertoires likely differ. Clonotypes shared by all four donors outscored non-shared clonotypes in generation probability.

TCRdb's copy holds only in-frame clones and misses some; the assay was immunoSEQ multiplex PCR. Found here are under 2.5 million clones, roughly 92% of them singletons; the top ten hold 0.3% to 0.4%. This sequence was found in a man aged 18 to 30 in good health. Some clones in this sample may be carry-over from other donors' samples. Source material: naive CD4+ T cells from PBMCs. The subset here: CD45RA+ positively selected. The V gene is TRBV7-3, the J gene TRBJ1-1; D remains unclear. The CDR3 loop reads CASSQQPNTEAFF. The CDR3, as DNA: TGTGCCAGCAGCCAACAGCCGAACACTGAAGCTTTCTTT.